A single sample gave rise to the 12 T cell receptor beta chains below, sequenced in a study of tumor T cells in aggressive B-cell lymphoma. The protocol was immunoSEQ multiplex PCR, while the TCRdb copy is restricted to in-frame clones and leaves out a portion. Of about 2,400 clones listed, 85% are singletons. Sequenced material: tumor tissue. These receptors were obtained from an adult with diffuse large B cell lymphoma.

The CDR3 DNA reads TGTGCCAGCAGTGTAACAGGGGAAGCCTATGGCTACACCTTC. Protein product: CASSVTGEAYGYTF. The J gene is TRBJ1-2, the V gene TRBV25-1, with 7 bases aligning to TRBD1. This CDR3 is 14 amino acids long. With V trimmed by 4 bases and J by 4 bases, 6 bases remained unmatched. Germline loops: CDR1 MGHDK, CDR2 SYGVNS.

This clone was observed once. The CDR3 region has the DNA TGTGCCAGCAGCTTGGCGGCGGCAGCCTATGGCTACACCTTC. This translates into CASSLAAAAYGYTF. The rearrangement links TRBV5-4 to TRBJ1-2; D not resolved. Germline CDR1 and CDR2: SGHNT and YYREEE (reference sequence). The CDR3 extends over 14 amino acids. The V end was cut by 0 bases, the J end by 4 bases, with 10 bases between. Filled out from reference TRBV5-4 and TRBJ1-2, the complete variable domain reads ETGVTQSPTHLIKTRGQQVTLRCSSQSGHNTVSWYQQALGQGPQFIFQYYREEENGRGNFPPRFSGLQFPNYSSELNVNALELDDSALYLCASSLAAAAYGYTFGSGTRLTVV.

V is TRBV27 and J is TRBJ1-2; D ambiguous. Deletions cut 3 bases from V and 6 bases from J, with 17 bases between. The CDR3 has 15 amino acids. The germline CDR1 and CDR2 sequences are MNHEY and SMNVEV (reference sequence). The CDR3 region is CASSLSAGSPDGYTF. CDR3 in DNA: TGTGCCAGCAGTTTGTCGGCAGGTTCCCCGGATGGCTACACCTTC.

DNA for the CDR3: TGTGCCACCAAATTACAGGATAACTATGGCTACACCTTC. Amino acid sequence: CATKLQDNYGYTF. The chain joins TRBV11-2 to TRBJ1-2; perhaps TRBD1 as D (5 bases). The CDR3 runs to 13 residues. Trimming removed 10 bases from V and 1 base from J, with 13 bases in between. From germline, CDR1 is SGHAT and CDR2 FQNNGV.

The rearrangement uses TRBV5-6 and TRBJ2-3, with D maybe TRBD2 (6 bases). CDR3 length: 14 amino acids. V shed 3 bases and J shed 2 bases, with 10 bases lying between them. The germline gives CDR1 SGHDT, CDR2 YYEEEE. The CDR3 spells CASSWRAFTDTQYF. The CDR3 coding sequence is TGTGCCAGCAGCTGGAGGGCATTCACAGATACGCAGTATTTT.

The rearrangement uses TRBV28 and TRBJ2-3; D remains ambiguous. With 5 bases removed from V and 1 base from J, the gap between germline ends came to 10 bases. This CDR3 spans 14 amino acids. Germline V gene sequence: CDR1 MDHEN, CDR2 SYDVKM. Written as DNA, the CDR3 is TGTGCCAGCAGTGCGGTTTGGGGCACAGATACGCAGTATTTT. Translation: CASSAVWGTDTQYF. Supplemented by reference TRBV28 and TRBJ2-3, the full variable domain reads DVKVTQSSRYLVKRTGEKVFLECVQDMDHENMFWYRQDPGLGLRLIYFSYDVKMKEKGDIPEGYSVSREKKERFSLILESASTNQTSMYLCASSAVWGTDTQYFGPGTRLTVL.

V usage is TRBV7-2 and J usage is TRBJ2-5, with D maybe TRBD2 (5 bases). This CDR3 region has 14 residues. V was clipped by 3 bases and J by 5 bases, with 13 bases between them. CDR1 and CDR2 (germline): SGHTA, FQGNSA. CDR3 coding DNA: TGTGCCAGCAGCTTTGTGGAGAGGGTTGAGACCCAGTACTTC. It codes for CASSFVERVETQYF.

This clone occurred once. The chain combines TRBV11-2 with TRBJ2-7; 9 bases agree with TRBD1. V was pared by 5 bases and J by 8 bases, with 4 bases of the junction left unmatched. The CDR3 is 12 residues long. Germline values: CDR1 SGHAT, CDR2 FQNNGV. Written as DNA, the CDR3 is TGTGCCAGCAGCATGGGACAGGGACAGCAGTACTTC. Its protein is CASSMGQGQQYF.

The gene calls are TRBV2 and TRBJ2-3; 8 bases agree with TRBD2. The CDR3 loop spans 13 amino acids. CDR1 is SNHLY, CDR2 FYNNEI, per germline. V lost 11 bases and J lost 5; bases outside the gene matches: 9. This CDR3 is CARRGSGKDTQYF. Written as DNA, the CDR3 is TGTGCCCGCCGGGGTAGCGGGAAAGATACGCAGTATTTT. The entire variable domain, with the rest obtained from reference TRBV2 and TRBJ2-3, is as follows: EPEVTQTPSHQVTQMGQEVILRCVPISNHLYFYWYRQILGQKVEFLVSFYNNEISEKSEIFDDQFSVERPDGSNFTLKIRSTKLEDSAMYFCARRGSGKDTQYFGPGTRLTVL.

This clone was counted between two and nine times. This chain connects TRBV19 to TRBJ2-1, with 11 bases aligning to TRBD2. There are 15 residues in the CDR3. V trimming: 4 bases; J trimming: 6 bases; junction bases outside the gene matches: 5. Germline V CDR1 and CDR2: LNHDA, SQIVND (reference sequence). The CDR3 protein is CASSTIAGGLNEQFF. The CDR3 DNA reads TGTGCCAGTAGTACGATAGCGGGGGGGCTCAATGAGCAGTTCTTC.

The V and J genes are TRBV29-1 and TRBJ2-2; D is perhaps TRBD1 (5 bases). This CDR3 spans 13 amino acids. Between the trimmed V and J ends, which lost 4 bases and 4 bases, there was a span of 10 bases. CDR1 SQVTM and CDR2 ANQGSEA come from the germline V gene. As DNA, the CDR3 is TGCAGCGTTGTGCCAGGGTCCACCGGGGAGCTGTTTTTT. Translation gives CSVVPGSTGELFF.

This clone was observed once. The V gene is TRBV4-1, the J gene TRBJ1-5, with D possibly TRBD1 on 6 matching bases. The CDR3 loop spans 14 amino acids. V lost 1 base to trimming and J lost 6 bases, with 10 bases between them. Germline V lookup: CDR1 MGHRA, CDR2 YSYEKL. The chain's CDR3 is CASSQGTVGQPQHF. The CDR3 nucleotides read TGCGCCAGCAGCCAAGGGACAGTAGGTCAGCCCCAGCATTTT.